This T cell receptor beta chain was recorded in a study of blood T cell repertoires in COVID-19. V lost 8 bases, J lost 4 bases, and 5 bases stayed unmatched. This CDR3 is built from 13 residues. Germline V gene data show CDR1 as MNHNY and CDR2 as SVGAGI (reference sequence). The protocol was immunoSEQ multiplex PCR, while the TCRdb copy is restricted to in-frame clones and leaves out a portion. In the table there are about 190,000 clones, less than 85% of which are singletons. Participant ages covered roughly 18 to 89 years across 25 or so US areas. The table lists this clone with a count of one. The sequencing input was PBMCs or T cells enriched from blood (not recorded which). The chain joins TRBV6-6 to TRBJ1-2; 9 bases are a match to TRBD1. The receptor comes from a woman in her twenties or thirties who had recovered from COVID-19. CDR3 in DNA: TGTGCCAGCGGGGACAGGGACCCCTATGGCTACACCTTC. Its translation is CASGDRDPYGYTF.